This TCR beta chain derives from a study of T cells in localized non-small cell lung cancer. The CDR3 totals 16 residues. Per the germline V gene, CDR1 is SGDLS and CDR2 is YYNGEE. The V gene end was trimmed by 3 bases and the J gene end by 1 base; junction bases not matched to a gene: 6. The method was immunoSEQ multiplex PCR; TCRdb's version includes in-frame clones alone and lacks a portion of them. The profile shows approximately 76,000 clones, 65% to 85% of them singletons. The chain has TRBV9 and TRBJ2-5; 10 bases are a match to TRBD1. The source material was peripheral blood, sampled before any cancer treatment. This receptor was identified in a female donor at least 60 years old with stage I lung adenocarcinoma. CDR3 nucleotide sequence: TGTGCCAGCAGCGCCCGGGACAGGGGTGGCCAAGAGACCCAGTACTTC. The encoded protein is CASSARDRGGQETQYF.